This T cell receptor beta chain stems from a study of blood T cell repertoires in COVID-19. Trimming took off 4 bases at V and 0 bases at J, with 15 bases between the two ends. Germline assignment: CDR1 SGHVS and CDR2 FQNEAQ. The CDR3 length is 17 residues. Each recovered donor of Cohort 3 presented with two negative PCRs, clearance, or symptom resolution. The table came from immunoSEQ multiplex PCR; TCRdb's copy has only in-frame clones and leaves some out. The sample holds roughly 450,000 clones, 80% to 95% seen once. The chain uses TRBV7-8 and TRBJ2-2, with D maybe TRBD2 (6 bases). This TCR was recovered from a man aged 18 to 30 who had recovered from COVID-19. Sequenced input: PBMCs or T cells enriched from blood (not recorded which). In nucleotides, the CDR3 is TGTGCCAGCAGCTGGCCGCGCGGGGCCGCGAACACCGGGGAGCTGTTTTTT. Amino acid sequence: CASSWPRGAANTGELFF.